Listed below are T cell receptor beta chains from one sample, sequenced in a study of cytomegalovirus exposure and HLA in healthy donors. Only in-frame clones appear in the TCRdb table, and some are missing; sequencing was by immunoSEQ multiplex PCR. The repertoire has roughly 180,000 clones, roughly 84% of them found once; the top ten carry 1.2%. The source material was PBMCs. The receptor set was obtained from a boy younger than 10 in good health and CMV-seronegative. CDR3s include the opening cysteine and the closing phenylalanine or tryptophan. Each record gives: clone size, J gene, D gene, V gene, CDR3 DNA, CDR3 protein. A D gene is named only where the DNA matches it firmly. Expanded clones get a size class; other rows say once, few or many, or leave the size out.

>NA|TRBJ2-3|NA|TRBV19
TGTGCCAGTAGTATCGATTTAGGCACAGATACGCAGTATTTT
CASSIDLGTDTQYF
>few|TRBJ2-2|TRBD2|TRBV10-2
TGCGCCAGCAGTGGGGACTCGGGGGGAGCCGGGGAGCTGTTTTTT
CASSGDSGGAGELFF
>NA|TRBJ2-7|TRBD2|TRBV29-1
TGCAGCGTCCGACTTTTAGCGGGAGTGGACGAGCAGTACTTC
CSVRLLAGVDEQYF
>NA|TRBJ1-2|TRBD1|TRBV6-5
TGTGCCAGCAGTTTACAGGGGGGAAATGGCTACACCTTC
CASSLQGGNGYTF
>NA|TRBJ2-5|TRBD2|TRBV23-1
TGCGCCAGCAGTCTGATGTCTAGCGGACAAGAGACCCAGTACTTC
CASSLMSSGQETQYF
>few|TRBJ2-7|TRBD1|TRBV6-1
TGTGCCAGCAGCCGGGACAGGGGGTACGAGCAGTACTTC
CASSRDRGYEQYF
>NA|TRBJ1-1|TRBD1|TRBV19
TGTGCCAGTAGTATGTTCCGACAGGGCTATAACACTGAAGCTTTCTTT
CASSMFRQGYNTEAFF
>NA|TRBJ1-3|NA|TRBV9
TGTGCCAGCAGCGACCCCCTAGGGGGTACGGCCTCTGGAAACACCATATATTTT
CASSDPLGGTASGNTIYF
>NA|TRBJ1-1|NA|TRBV28
TGTGCCACTTTCGGGACATCTTCCACTGAAGCTTTCTTT
CATFGTSSTEAFF
>NA|TRBJ2-1|NA|TRBV27
TGTGCCAGCAGTTATAGCGGAGCCTACAATGAGCAGTTCTTC
CASSYSGAYNEQFF
>NA|TRBJ1-4|NA|TRBV5-6
TGTGCCAGCATCATAGCAGCATATGAAAAACTGTTTTTT
CASIIAAYEKLFF
>NA|TRBJ2-7|TRBD2|TRBV7-8
TGTGCCAGCGCTAGGACGAATAGCGGGACCTACGAGCAGTACTTC
CASARTNSGTYEQYF
>NA|TRBJ1-1|NA|TRBV30
TGTGCCTGGAGTGGAGGCGGGATGAACACTGAAGCTTTCTTT
CAWSGGGMNTEAFF
>NA|TRBJ2-2|NA|TRBV19
TGTGCCAGTAGTACTCCCGGGACTCACACCGGGGAGCTGTTTTTT
CASSTPGTHTGELFF
>NA|TRBJ1-2|NA|TRBV15
TGTGCCACCAGCCCCCCCGACAGCTTCTATGGCTACACCTTC
CATSPPDSFYGYTF
>NA|TRBJ2-3|NA|TRBV5-6
TGTGCCAGCAGCTTGGGAGTGACCCGAGGAACGCAGTATTTT
CASSLGVTRGTQYF
>NA|TRBJ2-1|TRBD2|TRBV2
TGTGCCAGCAGTGAAGGTTTTACAAGGACTAGCGGCCACAATGAGCAGTTCTTC
CASSEGFTRTSGHNEQFF
>NA|TRBJ1-3|NA|TRBV30
TGTGCCTGGAGTGTACGGGCCCGAGGGTTCGGAAACACCATATATTTT
CAWSVRARGFGNTIYF
>NA|TRBJ1-2|NA|TRBV28
TGTGCCAGCAAACAAGGGGATGACTATGGCTACACCTTC
CASKQGDDYGYTF
>NA|TRBJ2-5|TRBD1|TRBV15
TGTGCCACCAGCAGAGGGTGGGACAGGGGGCACCAAGAGACCCAGTACTTC
CATSRGWDRGHQETQYF
>NA|TRBJ2-1|TRBD2|TRBV2
TGTGCCAGCAGTTATAGCGGGGGGGGCCGCCTCGACAATGAGCAGTTCTTC
CASSYSGGGRLDNEQFF
>NA|TRBJ2-7|NA|TRBV13
TGTGCCAGCAGCCCCCGTCGGCGGCCCTACGAGCAGTACTTC
CASSPRRRPYEQYF
>NA|TRBJ2-1|NA|TRBV5-1
TGCGCCAGCAGCTTGTGGGCCGGGACAAAGCTCAATGAGCAGTTCTTC
CASSLWAGTKLNEQFF
>NA|TRBJ2-1|NA|TRBV30
TGTGCCTGGAGTCCTAAAACAGGACCCAATGAGCAGTTCTTC
CAWSPKTGPNEQFF
>NA|TRBJ2-3|TRBD2|TRBV10-1
TGCGCCAGCAGTGAACCGACTAGCGGGGGGACAGATACGCAGTATTTT
CASSEPTSGGTDTQYF
>NA|TRBJ1-6|NA|TRBV2
TGTGCCAGCAGTGAAAACAGTTATAATTCACCCCTCCACTTT
CASSENSYNSPLHF
>NA|TRBJ1-5|NA|TRBV6-1
TGTGCCAGCGAATCAGGGACAAGGGTCCAGCCCCAGCATTTT
CASESGTRVQPQHF
>NA|TRBJ2-2|TRBD1|TRBV6-5
TGTGCCAGCAGTTACTCTCAGACAGGGGCCGGGGAGCTGTTTTTT
CASSYSQTGAGELFF
>NA|TRBJ2-3|NA|TRBV27
TGTGCCAGCAGTTGGGCACGGGGTGGTACAGATACGCAGTATTTT
CASSWARGGTDTQYF
>NA|TRBJ1-5|NA|TRBV7-2
TGTGCCAGCAGCTTTACAGGGCTCTCCCAGCATTTT
CASSFTGLSQHF
>NA|TRBJ1-1|TRBD1|TRBV2
TGTGCCAGCAGTGGAGTTCGGGACAGGGATACTGAAGCTTTCTTT
CASSGVRDRDTEAFF
>NA|TRBJ1-2|NA|TRBV20-1
TGCAGTGCCATCGGGGTTCATGGCTACACCTTC
CSAIGVHGYTF
>NA|TRBJ2-1|TRBD1|TRBV6-1
TGTGCCAGCGGGGGACAGGAGAATCGGAATGAGCAGTTCTTC
CASGGQENRNEQFF
>NA|TRBJ1-1|NA|TRBV2
TGTGCCAGCAGGGCGAACCGCGCAGGGGTCACTGAAGCTTTCTTT
CASRANRAGVTEAFF
>NA|TRBJ1-1|TRBD1|TRBV29-1
TGCAGCGTTGAAGAACCCGGTGGGACAGTCGAAGCTTTCTTT
CSVEEPGGTVEAFF
>NA|TRBJ2-3|NA|TRBV9
TGTGCCAGCAGCCCGAGGTACCAACCGGCAGATACGCAGTATTTT
CASSPRYQPADTQYF
>few|TRBJ1-1|TRBD1|TRBV9
TGTGCCAGCAGCGTTGAATCAGGGGGCGCTGGGAACACTGAAGCTTTCTTT
CASSVESGGAGNTEAFF
>NA|TRBJ2-2|NA|TRBV5-1
TGCGCCAGCAGCTTCAGGACTGGGAACACCGGGGAGCTGTTTTTT
CASSFRTGNTGELFF
>few|TRBJ1-1|TRBD1|TRBV6-5
TGTGCCAGCAGTTACTCAAGAGGACAGGTGGGGGGAGCTTTCTTT
CASSYSRGQVGGAFF
>NA|TRBJ1-2|TRBD1|TRBV27
TGTGCCAGCAGTTTAGGAGGGGGCGGTCTCTATGGCTACACCTTC
CASSLGGGGLYGYTF
>NA|TRBJ1-1|NA|TRBV18
TGTGCCAGCTCACCACCGGGGGGGACGACTGAAGCTTTCTTT
CASSPPGGTTEAFF
>NA|TRBJ2-7|NA|TRBV15
TGTGCCACCAGCAGAGAGGCAGGGGCCTTAGAGCAGTACTTC
CATSREAGALEQYF
>few|TRBJ2-1|NA|TRBV6-5
TGTGCCAGCAGACAGGATCGTGAGCAGTTCTTC
CASRQDREQFF
>NA|TRBJ2-1|TRBD2|TRBV12-5
TGTGCTACCGCCGGGGGGGACAATGAGCAGTTCTTC
CATAGGDNEQFF
>NA|TRBJ1-4|NA|TRBV19
TGTGCCAGTAGTATACCCGTCCGGGTCGGTGAAAAACTGTTTTTT
CASSIPVRVGEKLFF
>once|TRBJ2-7|TRBD2|TRBV7-2
TGTGCCAGCAGCTTAAGCGAACTAGCGGGAGGATCAAAGCACGAGCAGTACTTC
CASSLSELAGGSKHEQYF
>NA|TRBJ2-2|NA|TRBV19
TGTGCCAGTAGTATTGGAGGGACCGGGGAGCTGTTTTTT
CASSIGGTGELFF
>NA|TRBJ1-6|NA|TRBV14
TGTGCCAGCAGCCAAAGTCCAGCGAATTCACCCCTCCACTTT
CASSQSPANSPLHF
>NA|TRBJ1-2|NA|TRBV5-1
TGCGCCAGCAGCTTGGAAGAAGTACGGTATGGCTACACCTTC
CASSLEEVRYGYTF
>NA|TRBJ1-4|NA|TRBV30
TGTGCCTGGAGCCGAGACAGACTCCTCCCCAGGCGGAACGAAAAACTGTTTTTT
CAWSRDRLLPRRNEKLFF
>NA|TRBJ2-7|NA|TRBV28
TGTGCCAGCAGTTTACGGGGACAACCAACCTACGAGCAGTACTTC
CASSLRGQPTYEQYF
>once|TRBJ2-5|TRBD2|TRBV5-1
TGCGCCAGCAGCTTCACTAGCGGGGGGGGGTCCCAAGAGACCCAGTACTTC
CASSFTSGGGSQETQYF
>NA|TRBJ1-1|NA|TRBV27
TGTGCCAGCAGTTTGGAGTGGAACACTGAAGCTTTCTTT
CASSLEWNTEAFF
>NA|TRBJ2-7|TRBD2|TRBV5-1
TGCGCCAGCAGCCGGCTAGCGGGAGGGGACGAGCAGTACTTC
CASSRLAGGDEQYF
>once|TRBJ1-4|TRBD1|TRBV19
TGTGCCAGTAGTGGTCAGGACAGGGGCGATGAAAAACTGTTTTTT
CASSGQDRGDEKLFF